Following are 10 T cell receptor beta chains from one sample sequenced in a study of CD8+ T cells in alopecia areata. Following RNA extraction, reverse transcription yielded cDNA that acted as the sequencing template. Using immunoSEQ multiplex PCR, the repertoire was profiled, and TCRdb retains in-frame clones only, with some absent. The sample shows approximately 180,000 clones, 64% of them seen only once. Sample treatment: oral pan-JAK inhibitor, 5-10 mg twice daily. This sample comprised CD4+ T cells sorted from blood, obtained at roughly week 49, from a patient treated with tofacitinib. These receptors were taken from a human donor with alopecia areata.

The chain carries TRBV6-1 and TRBJ1-2; no firm D call. Germline V lookup: CDR1 MNHNS, CDR2 SASEGT. The CDR3 totals 15 residues. The ends were cut back, 10 bases at V and 7 bases at J, with 25 bases in the middle. The CDR3 bases are TGTGCCACAACCCCCCCCTGGTCAGGAGTTCGTGGCTACACCTTC. As protein: CATTPPWSGVRGYTF.

This chain links TRBV7-2 with TRBJ1-1; D not resolved. This CDR3 contains 14 residues. The V end was cut by 2 bases, the J end by 2 bases, with 9 bases between. Germline V gene lookup returns CDR1 SGHTA and CDR2 FQGNSA. The CDR3 reads CASSLRPSNTEAFF. The CDR3 DNA reads as TGTGCCAGCAGCTTACGGCCATCTAACACTGAAGCTTTCTTT. Combining the CDR3 with reference TRBV7-2 and TRBJ1-1 gives the whole variable domain GAGVSQSPSNKVTEKGKDVELRCDPISGHTALYWYRQSLGQGLEFLIYFQGNSAPDKSGLPSDRFSAERTGGSVSTLTIQRTQQEDSAVYLCASSLRPSNTEAFFGQGTRLTVV.

V usage is TRBV7-8 and J usage is TRBJ2-7; D tentatively fits TRBD1 or TRBD2 (6 bases each). This CDR3 contains 15 residues. Per germline, CDR1 SGHVS and CDR2 FQNEAQ. V was clipped by 1 base and J by 3 bases, with 13 bases between them. The CDR3 region has the DNA TGTGCCAGCAGCTTAGTTCCGGGGGCCGTCTACGAGCAGTACTTC. Its protein is CASSLVPGAVYEQYF.

This clone was seen just once. This may be a read error: a much more frequent sequence differs by one nucleotide. J is TRBJ1-1 and V is TRBV5-1, with no clear D. The germline V gene has CDR1 SGHRS and CDR2 YFSETQ. The CDR3 is 13 residues long. V lost 4 bases to trimming and J lost 1 base, with 8 bases between them. CDR3 coding DNA: TGCGCCAGCAGCCGAGAGACGAACACTGAAGCTTTCTTT. Amino acids: CASSRETNTEAFF.

CDR3 coding DNA: TGCAGCTCGACGTTCGATCCTAGCTCCTACAATGAGCAGTTCTTC. This translates into CSSTFDPSSYNEQFF. This rearrangement joins TRBV29-1 to TRBJ2-1; the D is unclear. Germline values: CDR1 SQVTM, CDR2 ANQGSEA. This CDR3 is 15 amino acids long. The V and J ends lost 8 bases and 0 bases respectively, with 17 bases between them.

This clone occurred a few times. The gene calls are TRBV27 and TRBJ2-6, with no clear D. V lost 5 bases, J lost 11 bases, and 13 bases lay in between. Germline-derived CDR1 and CDR2 are MNHEY and SMNVEV (reference sequence). The CDR3 is 13 amino acids. In DNA, the CDR3 is TGTGCCAGCAGTAAAAGTCCAGGCGACGTCCTGACTTTC. It is translated as CASSKSPGDVLTF.

This chain links TRBV30 with TRBJ1-2, with D possibly matching TRBD1 (5 bases). Looked up from germline, CDR1 is GTSNPN and CDR2 is SVGIG (reference sequence). V lost 5 bases, J lost 5 bases, and 15 bases lay in between. There are 13 residues in the CDR3. In nucleotides, the CDR3 is TGTGCCTGGGGTTCGGACATGGGATATGGCTACACCTTC. Its translation is CAWGSDMGYGYTF.

This clone was seen a few times. This chain connects TRBV6-4 to TRBJ2-3; a weak D match, TRBD2 (7 bases). CDR3 length equals 15 residues. The V gene lost 4 bases and the J gene lost 1 base, with 12 bases spanning the gap. CDR1 and CDR2 from the germline V gene are MRHNA and SNTAGT. This CDR3 is CASSGLAGGTDTQYF. The DNA of the CDR3 is TGTGCCAGCAGTGGACTAGCAGGGGGCACAGATACGCAGTATTTT.

V and J are TRBV6-6 and TRBJ2-3; unclear D gene. The CDR3 runs to 14 residues. Trimming removed 6 bases from V and 4 bases from J, with 14 bases in between. The germline V gene encodes CDR1 MNHNY and CDR2 SVGAGI (reference sequence). The CDR3 bases are TGTGCCAGCAGCCTCCTGTCCGCTGCAGATACGCAGTATTTT. Its protein is CASSLLSAADTQYF.

This clone appeared a few times. The CDR3 region has the DNA TGTGCCTGGAGCGCAAACCAGATGAACACTGAAGCTTTCTTT. This translates into CAWSANQMNTEAFF. The chain combines TRBV30 with TRBJ1-1, with unresolved D. V was shortened by 3 bases and J by 0 bases, with 11 bases between the two germline ends. CDR3 size: 14 residues. The germline V gene has CDR1 GTSNPN and CDR2 SVGIG (reference sequence).